The rows below give T cell receptor beta chains drawn from one sample of a study of response to subunit inactivated influenza vaccine. From the RT-PCR reads, TCRdb called clonotypes with MiXCR, one entry per CDR3 protein. The repertoire holds roughly 700,000 distinct CDR3 sequences, approximately 15% seen once, with less than 9% in the top ten. The source was PBMCs from blood, collected approximately 15 days before vaccination. These receptors were obtained from a man in his fifties or sixties who received an inactivated influenza vaccine. Each CDR3 is given with its conserved first and last residue. A D gene is named only where the DNA matches it firmly. A clone size is listed for some rows: how often the clone was seen (once, few, many), or a class if it is expanded.

j_call v_call clone_size d_call cdr3_aa cdr3_nt
TRBJ2-4 TRBV7-2 . TRBD2 CASSLFGGGNIQYF TGTGCCAGCAGCTTATTTGGCGGGGGAAACATTCAGTACTTC
TRBJ2-1 TRBV4-3 . . CASTRFWGGVNEQFF TGCGCCAGCACCCGTTTCTGGGGCGGGGTTAATGAGCAGTTCTTC
TRBJ2-7 TRBV7-9 many TRBD1 CASSPGQNSYEQYF TGTGCCAGCAGCCCGGGACAGAACTCCTACGAGCAGTACTTC
TRBJ2-6 TRBV20-1 few . CSANSAGANVLTF TGCAGTGCCAACTCGGCTGGGGCCAACGTCCTGACTTTC
TRBJ2-1 TRBV11-2 few TRBD1 CASSRGQGIYNEQFF TGTGCCAGCAGCCGGGGACAGGGTATCTACAATGAGCAGTTCTTC
TRBJ2-2 TRBV7-3 . TRBD1 CASSRNAGTGGFNTGELFF TGTGCCAGCAGCCGAAACGCCGGGACAGGGGGCTTTAACACCGGGGAGCTGTTTTTT
TRBJ1-5 TRBV5-1 . . CASSSGLGAAQPQHF TGCGCCAGCAGCTCGGGATTGGGAGCAGCCCAGCCCCAGCATTTT
TRBJ1-1 TRBV2 . . CASSEGGREAFF TGTGCCAGCAGTGAAGGAGGGAGGGAAGCTTTCTTT
TRBJ2-2 TRBV5-1 many . CATSPQEDLDTGELFF TGCGCCACCAGCCCGCAGGAGGACCTCGACACCGGGGAGCTGTTTTTT
TRBJ2-7 TRBV7-9 many TRBD1 CASSFPGTGGEQYF TGTGCCAGCAGCTTCCCCGGGACAGGGGGCGAGCAGTACTTC
TRBJ2-7 TRBV12-3/TRBV12-4 many . CASSKTGSYEQYF TGTGCCAGCAGCAAAACAGGGAGCTACGAGCAGTACTTC
TRBJ1-1 TRBV30 few TRBD1 CAWGTGGPEAFF TGTGCCTGGGGGACAGGGGGCCCTGAAGCTTTCTTT
TRBJ1-3 TRBV3-1 many . CASSHSISSGNTIYF TGTGCCAGCAGCCACAGTATTTCCTCTGGAAACACCATATATTTT
TRBJ2-1 TRBV7-2 . TRBD2 CASSPGLAGGSYNEQFF TGTGCCAGCAGCCCAGGACTAGCGGGGGGCTCCTACAATGAGCAGTTCTTC
TRBJ2-3 TRBV5-1 once TRBD1 CASSPGQGRSTDTQYF TGCGCCAGCAGCCCAGGACAGGGACGAAGCACAGATACGCAGTATTTT
TRBJ2-7 TRBV28 . . CASSTQGFSYEQYF TGTGCCAGCAGTACTCAGGGGTTCTCCTACGAGCAGTACTTC
TRBJ2-2 TRBV5-1 few TRBD2 CASSPGLASGELFF TGCGCCAGCAGCCCGGGACTAGCGTCCGGGGAGCTGTTTTTT
TRBJ2-3 TRBV10-3 few . CAISESSGVSDTQYF TGTGCCATCAGTGAGTCCTCGGGAGTCTCAGATACGCAGTATTTT
TRBJ2-1 TRBV12-3/TRBV12-4 . TRBD2 CASTRLAGMSNEQFF TGTGCCAGCACCCGACTAGCGGGAATGAGTAATGAGCAGTTCTTC
TRBJ2-2 TRBV2 many TRBD2 CASRKLAANTGELFF TGTGCCAGCAGAAAACTAGCGGCGAACACCGGGGAGCTGTTTTTT
TRBJ2-2 TRBV7-9 . TRBD1 CASSFPQGQVNTGELFF TGTGCCAGCAGCTTCCCCCAAGGACAGGTTAACACCGGGGAGCTGTTTTTT
TRBJ2-5 TRBV20-1 few TRBD2 CSAPHRTSGRNGETQYF TGCAGTGCTCCACACAGGACTAGCGGGAGGAACGGAGAGACCCAGTACTTC
TRBJ2-7 TRBV5-1 . TRBD1 CASSSTRTGNEQYF TGCGCCAGCAGCTCCACCCGGACAGGGAACGAGCAGTACTTC
TRBJ2-7 TRBV12-3/TRBV12-4 few TRBD2 CASSFSASGYEQYF TGTGCCAGCAGTTTCTCGGCTAGCGGCTACGAGCAGTACTTC
TRBJ2-1 TRBV7-2 many . CASSLIGDNYNEQFF TGTGCCAGCAGCTTAATCGGGGACAACTACAATGAGCAGTTCTTC
TRBJ2-3 TRBV5-1 . . CASSQITTDTQYF TGCGCCAGCAGCCAGATTACTACGGATACGCAGTATTTT
TRBJ2-7 TRBV15 many TRBD1 CATSSGRGLTYEQYF TGTGCCACCAGCTCCGGCAGGGGGCTCACCTACGAGCAGTACTTC
TRBJ2-2 TRBV12-3/TRBV12-4 many . CASSSVITGELFF TGTGCCAGCAGTTCGGTGATCACCGGGGAGCTGTTTTTT
TRBJ2-7 TRBV28 . TRBD2 CASSSSGGAGEQYF TGTGCCAGCAGCTCAAGCGGGGGGGCAGGCGAGCAGTACTTC
TRBJ2-5 TRBV29-1 . . CSVRGRARETQYF TGCAGCGTTAGGGGTAGGGCCCGGGAGACCCAGTACTTC
TRBJ1-3 TRBV3-1 few . CASSTTGRGNTIYF TGTGCCAGCAGTACCACAGGGCGAGGAAACACCATATATTTT
TRBJ1-1 TRBV7-2 . . CASSLGYGQIGNTEAFF TGTGCCAGCAGCTTAGGTTACGGGCAGATAGGGAACACTGAAGCTTTCTTT
TRBJ2-1 TRBV12-3/TRBV12-4 . . CASSVRDNEQFF TGTGCCAGCAGTGTCCGGGACAATGAGCAGTTCTTC
TRBJ2-2 TRBV5-4 . TRBD2 CASSPRWLAGAPGELFF TGTGCCAGCAGCCCTCGATGGCTAGCGGGAGCCCCCGGGGAGCTGTTTTTT
TRBJ2-3 TRBV12-3/TRBV12-4 few . CASTRGGTDTQYF TGTGCCAGCACCAGGGGGGGCACAGATACGCAGTATTTT
TRBJ1-1 TRBV27 many . CASSLLQGNTEAFF TGTGCCAGCAGTTTACTCCAGGGGAACACTGAAGCTTTCTTT
TRBJ1-1 TRBV7-9 many TRBD1 CAFGTGKSEAFF TGTGCCTTTGGGACAGGGAAATCTGAAGCTTTCTTT
TRBJ2-2 TRBV12-3/TRBV12-4 . TRBD1 CASSPGTGTGGELFF TGTGCCAGCAGCCCCGGGACAGGAACGGGCGGGGAGCTGTTTTTT
TRBJ2-7 TRBV7-9 few . CASSLVFGHRVHEQYF TGTGCCAGCAGCTTAGTATTTGGGCATAGGGTCCACGAGCAGTACTTC
TRBJ1-5 TRBV6-1 . . CASSPIGRNQPQHF TGTGCCAGCAGCCCCATCGGCAGAAATCAGCCCCAGCATTTT
TRBJ2-3 TRBV11-2 few . CASSFPPRSDTQYF TGTGCCAGCAGCTTCCCCCCTAGATCAGATACGCAGTATTTT
TRBJ2-1 TRBV7-8 . TRBD2 CASSPPLRLTSGSRNEQFF TGTGCCAGCAGCCCACCTCTCAGACTAACTAGCGGGAGTAGGAATGAGCAGTTCTTC
TRBJ2-1 TRBV12-3/TRBV12-4 few TRBD2 CALSIRASGVLYNEQFF TGTGCCCTCAGTATACGGGCTAGCGGGGTTTTGTACAATGAGCAGTTCTTC
TRBJ2-1 TRBV29-1 many . CSVESTSPGFF TGCAGCGTTGAATCGACTAGTCCAGGGTTCTTC
TRBJ2-1 TRBV6-1 few TRBD1 CASRRSLGQIGGEQFF TGTGCCAGCAGGAGATCCTTGGGACAGATCGGAGGTGAGCAGTTCTTC
TRBJ2-1 TRBV6-5 . . CASSYEPGALNNEQFF TGTGCCAGCAGTTACGAGCCGGGGGCCTTAAACAATGAGCAGTTCTTC
TRBJ2-7 TRBV7-8 . TRBD1 CASSLWDRGPYEQYF TGTGCCAGCAGCTTATGGGACAGGGGACCCTACGAGCAGTACTTC